A selection of T cell receptor beta chains follows, all from one sample in a study of response to subunit inactivated influenza vaccine. TCRdb reprocessed the RT-PCR reads via MiXCR and lists one record per CDR3 protein. The sample lists 250,000 to 350,000 distinct CDR3 sequences, roughly 20% occurring once. Material: PBMCs from blood, obtained less than 22 months after vaccination. The origin of the receptors is a man aged 50-75 years who received an inactivated influenza vaccine. The CDR3 runs from the conserved cysteine through the conserved F or W. D genes are given only for firm matches. Size values are once, few and many counts, or a class for expanded clones, and some rows have none.

J: TRBJ2-3; D: NA; size: NA; V: TRBV5-1; CDR3: CASSSGTPQDTQYF; DNA: TGCGCCAGCAGCAGCGGGACACCACAAGATACGCAGTATTTT
J: TRBJ2-1; D: NA; size: NA; V: TRBV6-2/TRBV6-3; CDR3: CASSIARSSYNEQFF; DNA: TGTGCCAGCAGCATCGCGAGAAGCTCCTACAATGAGCAGTTCTTC
J: TRBJ1-3; D: NA; size: many; V: TRBV20-1; CDR3: CSARDVGSAGNTIYF; DNA: TGCAGTGCTAGAGATGTTGGGTCCGCTGGAAACACCATATATTTT
J: TRBJ1-1; D: NA; size: NA; V: TRBV20-1; CDR3: CSAPRPGVTEAFF; DNA: TGCAGTGCTCCCCGGCCAGGGGTCACTGAAGCTTTCTTT
J: TRBJ1-6; D: NA; size: NA; V: TRBV7-9; CDR3: CASSLEGSTGNSPLHF; DNA: TGTGCCAGCAGCTTAGAAGGGTCCACAGGGAATTCACCCCTCCACTTT
J: TRBJ1-1; D: NA; size: NA; V: TRBV5-1; CDR3: CASSLLENTVAFF; DNA: TGCGCCAGCAGCTTGTTGGAGAACACTGTAGCTTTCTTT
J: TRBJ1-3; D: NA; size: NA; V: TRBV12-3/TRBV12-4; CDR3: CASSFPSGNTIYF; DNA: TGTGCCAGCAGTTTTCCGTCTGGAAACACCATATATTTT
J: TRBJ1-2; D: NA; size: few; V: TRBV20-1; CDR3: CSASRGYDGYTF; DNA: TGCAGTGCTTCGAGGGGGTACGATGGCTACACCTTC
J: TRBJ1-1; D: NA; size: few; V: TRBV2; CDR3: CASSGPMNTEAFF; DNA: TGTGCCAGCAGTGGTCCCATGAACACTGAAGCTTTCTTT
J: TRBJ1-3; D: NA; size: few; V: TRBV3-1; CDR3: CASSHLAERNTIYF; DNA: TGTGCCAGCAGCCATCTGGCAGAAAGAAACACCATATATTTT
J: TRBJ1-2; D: NA; size: few; V: TRBV5-5; CDR3: CASIPPGANYGYTF; DNA: TGTGCCAGCATCCCTCCAGGGGCTAACTATGGCTACACCTTC
J: TRBJ2-3; D: NA; size: few; V: TRBV7-9; CDR3: CASRFQTGDTQYF; DNA: TGTGCCAGCCGGTTTCAAACAGGAGATACGCAGTATTTT
J: TRBJ1-1; D: NA; size: few; V: TRBV5-1; CDR3: CASSLEGVGFTEAFF; DNA: TGCGCCAGCAGCTTGGAAGGGGTCGGATTCACTGAAGCTTTCTTT
J: TRBJ2-3; D: NA; size: NA; V: TRBV5-4; CDR3: CASSQWNTGTDTQYF; DNA: TGTGCCAGCAGCCAATGGAACACAGGGACAGATACGCAGTATTTT
J: TRBJ1-2; D: TRBD1; size: many; V: TRBV20-1; CDR3: CSATGSSYGYTF; DNA: TGCAGTGCGACAGGGTCGTCCTATGGCTACACCTTC
J: TRBJ1-5; D: TRBD1; size: NA; V: TRBV2; CDR3: CASSGPNRGQQPQHF; DNA: TGTGCCAGCAGTGGACCGAACAGGGGGCAACAGCCCCAGCATTTT
J: TRBJ1-3; D: NA; size: many; V: TRBV4-1; CDR3: CASSQEEGGGNTIYF; DNA: TGCGCCAGCAGCCAAGAGGAGGGGGGTGGAAACACCATATATTTT
J: TRBJ1-3; D: NA; size: few; V: TRBV5-1; CDR3: CASSFAGVGSGNTIYF; DNA: TGCGCCAGCAGCTTCGCCGGGGTAGGATCTGGAAACACCATATATTTT
J: TRBJ1-3; D: NA; size: NA; V: TRBV9; CDR3: CASSVTTSGNTIYF; DNA: TGTGCCAGCAGCGTGACCACTTCTGGAAACACCATATATTTT
J: TRBJ2-7; D: TRBD2; size: NA; V: TRBV9; CDR3: CASSRTSGSSYEQYF; DNA: TGCGCCAGCAGCAGGACTAGCGGGAGCTCCTACGAGCAGTACTTC
J: TRBJ2-7; D: NA; size: NA; V: TRBV5-1; CDR3: CASSLGLYAYEQYF; DNA: TGCGCCAGCAGCCTTGGGCTGTATGCCTACGAGCAGTACTTC
J: TRBJ2-1; D: NA; size: few; V: TRBV28; CDR3: CASSRPREGEQFF; DNA: TGTGCCAGCAGTCGACCCAGAGAGGGCGAGCAGTTCTTC
J: TRBJ1-1; D: NA; size: many; V: TRBV5-1; CDR3: CASSLFGDSSNTEAFF; DNA: TGCGCCAGCAGCTTGTTTGGGGATTCCTCGAACACTGAAGCTTTCTTT
J: TRBJ1-2; D: NA; size: many; V: TRBV7-8; CDR3: CASSLALAERGYTF; DNA: TGTGCCAGCAGCTTAGCGTTGGCGGAGCGAGGCTACACCTTC
J: TRBJ1-1; D: NA; size: few; V: TRBV5-1; CDR3: CASSIGHSNTEAFF; DNA: TGCGCCAGCAGCATTGGACATTCGAACACTGAAGCTTTCTTT
J: TRBJ1-5; D: NA; size: NA; V: TRBV20-1; CDR3: CSAKALSGNQPQHF; DNA: TGCAGTGCTAAGGCGTTATCGGGCAATCAGCCCCAGCATTTT
J: TRBJ2-3; D: NA; size: NA; V: TRBV7-9; CDR3: CASSLALTRNTDTQYF; DNA: TGTGCCAGCAGCTTAGCTCTGACTAGAAACACAGATACGCAGTATTTT
J: TRBJ2-1; D: NA; size: NA; V: TRBV11-1; CDR3: CASSLSRRGEQFF; DNA: TGTGCCAGCAGCTTATCCCGCCGGGGTGAGCAGTTCTTC
J: TRBJ1-2; D: NA; size: NA; V: TRBV6-1; CDR3: CASRGTNNYGYTF; DNA: TGTGCCAGCAGGGGAACCAATAACTATGGCTACACCTTC
J: TRBJ1-5; D: TRBD1; size: few; V: TRBV29-1; CDR3: CSAGQGSNQPQHF; DNA: TGCAGCGCAGGACAGGGGAGCAATCAGCCCCAGCATTTT
J: TRBJ1-2; D: NA; size: few; V: TRBV5-1; CDR3: CASSPPPDSNYGYTF; DNA: TGCGCCAGCAGCCCACCCCCGGACAGCAACTATGGCTACACCTTC
J: TRBJ2-7; D: TRBD2; size: NA; V: TRBV20-1; CDR3: CSARRRGGTYEQYF; DNA: TGCAGTGCTAGAAGGCGGGGGGGGACCTACGAGCAGTACTTC